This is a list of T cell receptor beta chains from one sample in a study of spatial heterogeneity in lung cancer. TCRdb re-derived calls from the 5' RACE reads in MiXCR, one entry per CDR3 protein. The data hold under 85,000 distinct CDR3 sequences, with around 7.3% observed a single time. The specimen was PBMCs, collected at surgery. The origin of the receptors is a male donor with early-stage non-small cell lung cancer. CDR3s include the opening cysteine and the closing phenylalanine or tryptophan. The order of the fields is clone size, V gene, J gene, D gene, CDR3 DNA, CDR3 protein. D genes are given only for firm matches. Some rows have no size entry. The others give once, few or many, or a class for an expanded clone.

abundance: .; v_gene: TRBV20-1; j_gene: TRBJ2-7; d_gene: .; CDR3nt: TGCAGTGCTATGGTGGGGTCCTACGAGCAGTACTTC; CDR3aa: CSAMVGSYEQYF
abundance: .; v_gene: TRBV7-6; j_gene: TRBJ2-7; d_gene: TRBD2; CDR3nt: TGTGCCAGCAGCCCGATCGGGGGGTCAACCTACGAGCAGTACTTC; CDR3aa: CASSPIGGSTYEQYF
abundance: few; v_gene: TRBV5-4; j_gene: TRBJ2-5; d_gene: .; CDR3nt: TGTGCCAGCAGCCCCGCCGCTAAGGAGACCCAGTACTTC; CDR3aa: CASSPAAKETQYF
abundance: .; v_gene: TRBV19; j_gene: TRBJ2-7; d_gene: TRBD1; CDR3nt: TGTGCCAGTAGTCCCCCGCTGACAGGGAACGAGCAGTACTTC; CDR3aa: CASSPPLTGNEQYF
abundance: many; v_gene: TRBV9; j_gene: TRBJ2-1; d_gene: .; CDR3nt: TGTGCCAGCAGCGTAGGGCTCCATTACGAGCAGTTCTTC; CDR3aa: CASSVGLHYEQFF
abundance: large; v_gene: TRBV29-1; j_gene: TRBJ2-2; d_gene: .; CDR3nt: TGCAGCGTCGACAGAGAAAACACCGGGGAGCTGTTTTTT; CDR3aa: CSVDRENTGELFF
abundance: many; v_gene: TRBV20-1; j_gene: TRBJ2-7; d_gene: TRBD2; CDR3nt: TGCAGCGTACGAAAAACGACTAGCGGGACCTACGAGCAGTACTTC; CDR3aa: CSVRKTTSGTYEQYF
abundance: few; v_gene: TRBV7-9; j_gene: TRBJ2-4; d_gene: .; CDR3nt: TGTGCCAGCAGCTTAGCGCGGGGACTCGGAAACATTCAGTACTTC; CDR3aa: CASSLARGLGNIQYF
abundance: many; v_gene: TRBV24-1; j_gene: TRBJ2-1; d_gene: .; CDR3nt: TGTGCCACCAGTGATTTAGGCCAGAGCGATGAGCAGTTCTTC; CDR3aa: CATSDLGQSDEQFF
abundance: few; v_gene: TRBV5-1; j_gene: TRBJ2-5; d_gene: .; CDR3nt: TGCGCCAGCAGCTACCGGGACCTCCAAGAGACCCAGTACTTC; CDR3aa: CASSYRDLQETQYF
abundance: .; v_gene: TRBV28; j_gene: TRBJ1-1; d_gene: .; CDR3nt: TGTGCCAGCAGTTTGACGGGCTTTGAAACTGAAGCTTTCTTT; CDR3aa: CASSLTGFETEAFF
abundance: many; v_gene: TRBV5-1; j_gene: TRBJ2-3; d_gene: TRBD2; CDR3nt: TGCGCCAGCAGCAGCGGCGGCGGGAGGGGCACAGATACGCAGTATTTT; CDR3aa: CASSSGGGRGTDTQYF
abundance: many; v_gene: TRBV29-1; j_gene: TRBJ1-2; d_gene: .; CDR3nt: TGCAGCGTTGGGCAGGGTGATGGCTACACCTTC; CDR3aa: CSVGQGDGYTF
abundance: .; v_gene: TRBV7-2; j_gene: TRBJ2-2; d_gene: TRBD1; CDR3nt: TGTGCCAGCAGCTACAGACAGGGCACCGGGGAGCTGTTTTTT; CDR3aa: CASSYRQGTGELFF
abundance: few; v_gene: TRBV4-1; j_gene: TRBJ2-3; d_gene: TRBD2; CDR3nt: TGCGCCAGCAGCCAAGATTTTCCTAGCGGGAGGACAGATACGCAGTATTTT; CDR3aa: CASSQDFPSGRTDTQYF
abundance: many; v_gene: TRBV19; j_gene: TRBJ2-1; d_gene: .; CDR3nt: TGTGCCAGTAGGGAATTTCAGGGTCATGAGCAGTTCTTC; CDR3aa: CASREFQGHEQFF
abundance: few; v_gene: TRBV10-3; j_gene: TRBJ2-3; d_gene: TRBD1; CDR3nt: TGTGCCATCAGTGAGTCGGGACAGGGGGTCTCAGATACGCAGTATTTT; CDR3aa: CAISESGQGVSDTQYF
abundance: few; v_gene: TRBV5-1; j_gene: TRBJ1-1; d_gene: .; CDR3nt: TGCGCCAGCTCCGACAGCCCCCAAATGAACACTGAAGCTTTCTTT; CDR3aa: CASSDSPQMNTEAFF
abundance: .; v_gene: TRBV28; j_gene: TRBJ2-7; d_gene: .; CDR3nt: TGTGCCAGCAGTAGGATAGCGATTAGCTCCTACGAGCAGTACTTC; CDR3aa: CASSRIAISSYEQYF
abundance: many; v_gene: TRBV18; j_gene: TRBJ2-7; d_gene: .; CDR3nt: TGTGCCAGCTCACCATCTGGGCAAAGGACCTACGAGCAGTACTTC; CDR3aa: CASSPSGQRTYEQYF
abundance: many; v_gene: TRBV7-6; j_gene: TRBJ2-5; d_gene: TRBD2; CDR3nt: TGTGCCAGCAGCGAGGGCCCCGGGAGGACCCAAGAGACCCAGTACTTC; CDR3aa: CASSEGPGRTQETQYF
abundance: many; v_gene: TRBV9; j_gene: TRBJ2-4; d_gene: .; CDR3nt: TGTGCCAGCAGCCCAGGACAGACCTATAAAAACATTCAGTACTTC; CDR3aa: CASSPGQTYKNIQYF
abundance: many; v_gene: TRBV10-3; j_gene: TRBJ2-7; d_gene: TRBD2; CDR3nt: TGTGCCATCAGGCGGAAGACTAGCGGGACCCACGAGCAGTACTTC; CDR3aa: CAIRRKTSGTHEQYF
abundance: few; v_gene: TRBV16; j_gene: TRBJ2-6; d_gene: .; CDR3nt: TGTGCCAGCAGCCAATTGGACAGCTCTGGGGCCAACGTCCTGACTTTC; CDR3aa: CASSQLDSSGANVLTF
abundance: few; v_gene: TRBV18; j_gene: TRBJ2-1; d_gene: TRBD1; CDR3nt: TGTGCCATCCCGGACAGGAAAGGTGAGCAGTTCTTC; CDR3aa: CAIPDRKGEQFF
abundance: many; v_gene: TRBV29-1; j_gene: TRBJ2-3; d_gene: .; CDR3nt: TGCAGCGTTGAAGGGACAACAGGCACAGATACGCAGTATTTT; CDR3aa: CSVEGTTGTDTQYF
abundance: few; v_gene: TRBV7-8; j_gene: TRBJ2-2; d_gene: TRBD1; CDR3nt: TGTGCCAGCAGCCCCACAGGGGCGAACACCGGGGAGCTGTTTTTT; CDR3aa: CASSPTGANTGELFF
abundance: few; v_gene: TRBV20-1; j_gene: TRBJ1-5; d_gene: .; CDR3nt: TGCAGTGCTAGAGTGTGGAAGGGAGACGGGGACAATCAGCCCCAGCATTTT; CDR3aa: CSARVWKGDGDNQPQHF
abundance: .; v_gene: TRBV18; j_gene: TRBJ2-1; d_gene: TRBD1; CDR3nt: TGTGCCAGCCAGACAGGGATCTATGAGCAGTTCTTC; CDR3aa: CASQTGIYEQFF
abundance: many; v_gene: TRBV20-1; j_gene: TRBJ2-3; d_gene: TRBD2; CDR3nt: TGCAGTGCTAGATGGCCTAGCGGCCGCACAGATACGCAGTATTTT; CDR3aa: CSARWPSGRTDTQYF
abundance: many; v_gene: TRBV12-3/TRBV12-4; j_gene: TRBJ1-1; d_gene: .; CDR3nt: TGTGCCAGCAGTCCTCGACGGCAGAACACTGAAGCTTTCTTT; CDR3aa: CASSPRRQNTEAFF
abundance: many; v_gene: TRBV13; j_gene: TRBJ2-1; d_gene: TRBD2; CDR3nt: TGTGCCAGCAGCTCCCGACAGCCGGGAGGGTACTACTCCTACAATGAGCAGTTCTTC; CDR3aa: CASSSRQPGGYYSYNEQFF
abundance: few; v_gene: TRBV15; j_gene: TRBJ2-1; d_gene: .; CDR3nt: TGTGCCACCAGCAGAGATAGGGACGGGAACTACAATGAGCAGTTCTTC; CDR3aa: CATSRDRDGNYNEQFF
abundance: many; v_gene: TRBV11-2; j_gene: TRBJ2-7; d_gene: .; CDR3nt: TGTGCCAGCAGCTTAGATTGGAACGAGCAGTACTTC; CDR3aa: CASSLDWNEQYF
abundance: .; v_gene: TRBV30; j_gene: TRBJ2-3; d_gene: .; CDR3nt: TGTGCCTGGACTCTAGGGACTCCAGGGGTGTATTTT; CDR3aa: CAWTLGTPGVYF
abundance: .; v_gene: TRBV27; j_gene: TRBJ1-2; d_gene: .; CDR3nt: TGTGCCAGCAGTTTGGAGAGTCCTAACTATGGCTACACCTTC; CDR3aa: CASSLESPNYGYTF
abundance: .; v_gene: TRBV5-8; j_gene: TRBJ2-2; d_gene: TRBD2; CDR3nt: TGTGCCAGCAGCTTCGTAGCGGGAGTGAACACCGGGGAGCTGTTTTTT; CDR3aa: CASSFVAGVNTGELFF
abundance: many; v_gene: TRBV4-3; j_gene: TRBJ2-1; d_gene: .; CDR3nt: TGCGCCAGCAGCCAAGTGGTCAGCCACCGCGGTGAGCAGTTCTTC; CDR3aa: CASSQVVSHRGEQFF
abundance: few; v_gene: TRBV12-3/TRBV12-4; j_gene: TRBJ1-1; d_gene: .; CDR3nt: TGTGCCAGCAGCTCTCCTCTGAACACTGAAGCTTTCTTT; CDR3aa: CASSSPLNTEAFF
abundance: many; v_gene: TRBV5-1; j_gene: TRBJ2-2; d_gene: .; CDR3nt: TGCGCCAGCAGCTTGGCCATGGGGAGCCGAGAGCTGTTTTTT; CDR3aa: CASSLAMGSRELFF
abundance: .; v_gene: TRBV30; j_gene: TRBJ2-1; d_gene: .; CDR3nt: TGTGCCTGGAGTCAGGGCTATGAGCAGTTCTTC; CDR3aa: CAWSQGYEQFF
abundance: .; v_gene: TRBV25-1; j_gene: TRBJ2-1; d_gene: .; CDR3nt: TGTGCCAGCAGTGACGGTGGCGGGCGGCACAATGAGCAGTTCTTC; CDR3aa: CASSDGGGRHNEQFF
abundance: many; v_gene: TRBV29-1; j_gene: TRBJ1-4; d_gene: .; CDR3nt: TGCAGCGTCCAGACTAATGAAAAACTGTTTTTT; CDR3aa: CSVQTNEKLFF
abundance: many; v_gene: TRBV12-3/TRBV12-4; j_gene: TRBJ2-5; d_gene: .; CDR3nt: TGTGCCAGCAGTTCCGGGACTTTAGTCCGTGGCCAAGAGACCCAGTACTTC; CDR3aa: CASSSGTLVRGQETQYF
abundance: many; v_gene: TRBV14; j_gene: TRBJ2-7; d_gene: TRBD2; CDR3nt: TGTGCCAGCAGCTGGGGACTAGCGCTCTCGGAGGAGCAGTACTTC; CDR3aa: CASSWGLALSEEQYF
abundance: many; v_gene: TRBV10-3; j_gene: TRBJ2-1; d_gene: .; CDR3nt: TGTGCCATCAGTGAGTCGAAAGGGACACTACACGGGAATGAGCAGTTCTTC; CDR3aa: CAISESKGTLHGNEQFF
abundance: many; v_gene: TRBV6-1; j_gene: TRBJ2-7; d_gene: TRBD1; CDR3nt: TGTGCCAGCAGTCTAATTCGGGACAGCTCCTACGAGCAGTACTTC; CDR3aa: CASSLIRDSSYEQYF
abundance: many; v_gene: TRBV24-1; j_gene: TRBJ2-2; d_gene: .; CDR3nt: TGTGCCACCAGTGGTGACTTCGTATTTGGGCCCGGGGAGCTGTTTTTT; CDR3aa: CATSGDFVFGPGELFF
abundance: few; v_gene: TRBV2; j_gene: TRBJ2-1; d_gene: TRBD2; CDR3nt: TGTGCCATCTCCGTGGGACTAGCGGGAGGACACTCCTACAATGAGCAGTTCTTC; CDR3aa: CAISVGLAGGHSYNEQFF
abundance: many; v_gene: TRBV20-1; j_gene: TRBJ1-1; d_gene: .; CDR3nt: TGCAGTGCGCCCTTCGGGGGGTACACTGAAGCTTTCTTT; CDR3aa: CSAPFGGYTEAFF
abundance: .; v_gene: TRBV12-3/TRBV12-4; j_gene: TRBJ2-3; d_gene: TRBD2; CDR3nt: TGTGCCAGCAGCCGCGGGGGGTTCACAGATACGCAGTATTTT; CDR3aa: CASSRGGFTDTQYF
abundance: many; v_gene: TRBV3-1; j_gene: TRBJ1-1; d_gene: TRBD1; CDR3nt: TGTGCCAGCAGCCAGGGGACAGGGGGCTTTGCTTTCTTT; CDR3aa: CASSQGTGGFAFF
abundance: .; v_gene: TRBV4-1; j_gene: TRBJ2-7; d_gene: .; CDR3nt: TGCGCCAGCAGCCAACCAGGGGAAATCAAGCAGTACTTC; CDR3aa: CASSQPGEIKQYF
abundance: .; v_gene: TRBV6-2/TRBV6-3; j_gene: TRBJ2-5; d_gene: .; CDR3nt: TGTGCCAGCAGTTACCGCCACCAAGAGACCCAGTACTTC; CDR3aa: CASSYRHQETQYF
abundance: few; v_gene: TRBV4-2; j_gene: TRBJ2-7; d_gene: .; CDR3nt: TGTGCCAGCAGCCAAGATGCTACGGGGCAGTACTTC; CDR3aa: CASSQDATGQYF